The T cell receptor (beta chain) under discussion was sequenced for a study of blood T cell repertoires in COVID-19. About the research overall: Spain, Italy and the United States supplied samples that represented acute and convalescent COVID-19. PBMCs, B-cell-depleted T cells, or T cells provided the cDNA or gDNA that made up the material.

In the study's own analysis: Estimates of nucleated cell counts were drawn from the amplification of reference gene primers. This table comes from immunoSEQ multiplex PCR, and its TCRdb copy is limited to in-frame clones, with some not included. V and J calls and clone size are those listed in that table; D and trimming were worked out from the DNA. The data contain approximately 110,000 clones, roughly 80% of them seen just once; the ten biggest clones take up around 8%. The receptor's source is a woman aged 40 to 50 with acute or convalescent COVID-19. Sequenced material: peripheral blood.

This chain's CDR3 is CASSDSGAPEQPQHF. The CDR3 coding sequence is TGCGCCAGCAGCGACTCAGGGGCCCCAGAGCAGCCCCAGCATTTT. The rearrangement joins TRBV5-1 to TRBJ1-5, with D tentatively TRBD1 (6 bases). Germline values: CDR1 SGHRS, CDR2 YFSETQ. V lost 4 bases and J 7 bases, leaving 18 bases between the germline ends. This CDR3 is 15 amino acids long. Filled out from reference TRBV5-1 and TRBJ1-5, the complete variable domain reads KAGVTQTPRYLIKTRGQQVTLSCSPISGHRSVSWYQQTPGQGLQFLFEYFSETQRNKGNFPGRFSGRQFSNSRSEMNVSTLELGDSALYLCASSDSGAPEQPQHFGDGTRLSIL.